The entry that follows covers one T cell receptor beta chain sequence. The antigen remains unidentified. The investigators introduced synthetic TCR analog templates into each PCR as spikes. Some clones are missing from TCRdb's copy, which holds only in-frame ones; the method was immunoSEQ multiplex PCR. The sample carries roughly 110,000 clones, under 95% recorded once. These data come from a study of PD-L1 blockade in urothelial cancer. Across the whole study: Male sex and bladder-origin urothelial cancer were recorded for about 90% of the roughly 30 patients. Overall study findings and caveats: At the 3-week point, tumor-associated blood clones expanded more in durable-benefit patients.

V shed 5 bases and J shed 5 bases, with 22 bases lying between them. Germline V gene lookup returns CDR1 LNHNV and CDR2 YYDKDF (reference sequence). The CDR3 sequence is 16 residues long. Time point meaning: peripheral blood 6 weeks after treatment start. Anywhere from 1 to 8 samples came from each patient, spanning pretreatment and on-treatment. The chain is built from TRBV15 and TRBJ2-7; weak D call: TRBD1 (6 bases). The source material was PBMCs, sampled around atezolizumab (anti-PD-L1) treatment. The receptor's source is a man aged 55 to 70 with urothelial cancer. This CDR3 reads CATSSPKRQVSDEQYF. The CDR3 coding sequence is TGTGCCACCAGCTCGCCCAAAAGACAGGTATCGGACGAGCAGTACTTC.